Presented here are 4 T cell receptor beta chains from one specimen sequenced in a study of somatic mutations in cytotoxic T cells in rheumatoid arthritis. Data came from immunoSEQ multiplex PCR; TCRdb stores just in-frame clones and leaves some out. The sample has about 15,000 clones; 70% to 75% are singletons. Material: CD8+ T cells sorted from blood. Receptors originate from an adult with rheumatoid arthritis.

The CDR3 DNA follows: TGTGCCAGCAGCTTGGGAGGATCCGGGGAGCTGTTTTTT. Protein: CASSLGGSGELFF. V is TRBV5-4 and J is TRBJ2-2; D remains unclear. V was trimmed by 0 bases and J by 6 bases, leaving 6 bases between them. The CDR3 runs 13 residues. Per the germline V gene, CDR1 is SGHNT and CDR2 is YYREEE (reference sequence).

This sequence joins TRBV4-1 and TRBJ2-1, with a tentative D call TRBD2 (5 bases). V dropped 0 bases and J dropped 4 bases, with 10 bases sitting between them. The CDR3 spans 15 residues. In germline, CDR1 is MGHRA, CDR2 YSYEKL. The CDR3 nucleotides are TGCGCCAGCAGCCAAGAAGGAGGACCATACAATGAGCAGTTCTTC. As protein: CASSQEGGPYNEQFF.

This clone has just a few counts. This sequence joins TRBV11-3 and TRBJ1-1; D not resolved. This CDR3 spans 15 amino acids. Looked up from germline, CDR1 is SGHNT and CDR2 is YENEEA. The ends were cut back, 2 bases at V and 3 bases at J, with 13 bases in the middle. The CDR3: CASSLFPGMDTEAFF. In DNA, the CDR3 is TGTGCCAGCAGCTTATTTCCGGGGATGGACACTGAAGCTTTCTTT.

The chain joins TRBV4-1 to TRBJ2-7, with TRBD2 identical over 9 bases. With V trimmed by 6 bases and J by 4 bases, 13 bases remained unmatched. The CDR3 has 16 residues. CDR1 is MGHRA, CDR2 YSYEKL, per germline. CDR3 sequence: CASRRSGGRAAYEQYF. CDR3 coding DNA: TGCGCCAGCAGGAGGTCCGGCGGGAGGGCGGCTTACGAGCAGTACTTC.